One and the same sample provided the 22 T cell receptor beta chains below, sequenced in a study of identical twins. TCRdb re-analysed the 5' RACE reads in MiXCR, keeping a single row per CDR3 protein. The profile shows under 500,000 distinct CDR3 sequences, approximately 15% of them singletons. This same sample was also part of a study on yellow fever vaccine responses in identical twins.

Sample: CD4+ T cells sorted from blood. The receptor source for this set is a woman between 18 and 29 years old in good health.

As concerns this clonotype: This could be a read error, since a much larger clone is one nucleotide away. This CDR3 is CASSQDGQGDGEQYF. The CDR3 nucleotides are TGTGCCAGCAGCCAAGATGGACAGGGCGATGGGGAGCAGTACTTC. The rearrangement uses TRBV4-2 and TRBJ2-7, with 8 bases lining up with TRBD1. Germline values: CDR1 LGHNA, CDR2 YNFKEQ. Losses at the gene ends were 0 bases for V and 7 bases for J; bases not matched to a gene: 8. The CDR3 consists of 15 residues.

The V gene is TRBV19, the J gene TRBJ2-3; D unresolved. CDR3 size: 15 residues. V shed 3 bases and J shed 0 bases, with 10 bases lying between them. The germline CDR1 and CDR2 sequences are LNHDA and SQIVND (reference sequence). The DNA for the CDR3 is TGTGCCAGTAGTATCTTCAGTTCTAGCACAGATACGCAGTATTTT. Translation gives CASSIFSSSTDTQYF.

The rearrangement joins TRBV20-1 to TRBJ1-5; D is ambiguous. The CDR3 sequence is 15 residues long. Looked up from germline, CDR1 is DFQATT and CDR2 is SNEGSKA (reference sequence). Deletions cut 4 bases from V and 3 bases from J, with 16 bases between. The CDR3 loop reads CSAISGRHFNQPQHF. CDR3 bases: TGCAGTGCTATCTCCGGGAGACATTTCAATCAGCCCCAGCATTTT.

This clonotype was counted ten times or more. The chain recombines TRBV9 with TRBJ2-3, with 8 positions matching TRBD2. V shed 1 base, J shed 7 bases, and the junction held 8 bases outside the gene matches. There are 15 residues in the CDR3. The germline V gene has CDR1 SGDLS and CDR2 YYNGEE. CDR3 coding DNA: TGTGCCAGCAGCGTATCATCAGCTAGCGGGCATACGCAGTATTTT. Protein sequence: CASSVSSASGHTQYF.

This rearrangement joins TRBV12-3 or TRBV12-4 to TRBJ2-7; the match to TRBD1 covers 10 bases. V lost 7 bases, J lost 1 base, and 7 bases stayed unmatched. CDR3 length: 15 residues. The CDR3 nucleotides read TGTGCCAGCACCTCAAGGGGACAGGGGTCCTACGAGCAGTACTTC. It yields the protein CASTSRGQGSYEQYF.

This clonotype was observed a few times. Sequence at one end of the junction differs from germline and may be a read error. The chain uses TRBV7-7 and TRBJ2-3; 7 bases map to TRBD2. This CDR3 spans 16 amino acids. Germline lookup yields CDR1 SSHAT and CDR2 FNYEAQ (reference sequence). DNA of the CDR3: TGTGCTAGCAGCTTAGCGCCCAGCGGGGAGGCAGATACGCAGTATTTT. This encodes CASSLAPSGEADTQYF.

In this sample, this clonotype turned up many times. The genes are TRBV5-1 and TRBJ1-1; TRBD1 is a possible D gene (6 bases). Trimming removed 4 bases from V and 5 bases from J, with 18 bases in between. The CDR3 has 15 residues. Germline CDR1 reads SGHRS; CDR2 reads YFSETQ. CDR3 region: CASSPQGPPGTEAFF. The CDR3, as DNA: TGCGCCAGCAGCCCACAGGGACCGCCGGGGACTGAAGCTTTCTTT.

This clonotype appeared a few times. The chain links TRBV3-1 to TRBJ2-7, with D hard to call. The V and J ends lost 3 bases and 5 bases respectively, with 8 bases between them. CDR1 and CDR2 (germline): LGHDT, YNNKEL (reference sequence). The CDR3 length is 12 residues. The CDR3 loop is CASSQHTNEQYF. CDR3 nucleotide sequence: TGTGCCAGCAGCCAGCACACCAACGAGCAGTACTTC.

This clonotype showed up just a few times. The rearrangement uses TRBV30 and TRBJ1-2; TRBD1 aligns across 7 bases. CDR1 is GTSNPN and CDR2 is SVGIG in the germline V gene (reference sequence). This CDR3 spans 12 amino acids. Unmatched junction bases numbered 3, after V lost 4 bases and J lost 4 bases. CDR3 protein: CAWNRDSYGYTF. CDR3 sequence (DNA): TGTGCCTGGAATCGGGACAGCTATGGCTACACCTTC. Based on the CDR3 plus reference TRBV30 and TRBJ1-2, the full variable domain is SQTIHQWPATLVQPVGSPLSLECTVEGTSNPNLYWYRQAAGRGLQLLFYSVGIGQISSEVPQNLSASRPQDRQFILSSKKLLLSDSGFYLCAWNRDSYGYTFGSGTRLTVV.

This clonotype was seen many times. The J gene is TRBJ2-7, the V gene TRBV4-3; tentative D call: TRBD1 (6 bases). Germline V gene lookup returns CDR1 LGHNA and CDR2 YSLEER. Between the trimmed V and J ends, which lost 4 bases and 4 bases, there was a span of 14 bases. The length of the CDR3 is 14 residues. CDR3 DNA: TGCGCCAGCAGCCGGAATACCCAGGGGTACGAGCAGTACTTC. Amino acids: CASSRNTQGYEQYF.

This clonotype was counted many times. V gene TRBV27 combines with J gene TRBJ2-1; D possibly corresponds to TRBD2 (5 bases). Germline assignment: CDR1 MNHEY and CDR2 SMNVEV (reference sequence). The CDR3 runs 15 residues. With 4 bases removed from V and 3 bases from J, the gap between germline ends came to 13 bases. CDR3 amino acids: CASSSQDSNYNEQFF. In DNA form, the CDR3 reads TGTGCCAGCAGTTCTCAGGACTCAAACTACAATGAGCAGTTCTTC.

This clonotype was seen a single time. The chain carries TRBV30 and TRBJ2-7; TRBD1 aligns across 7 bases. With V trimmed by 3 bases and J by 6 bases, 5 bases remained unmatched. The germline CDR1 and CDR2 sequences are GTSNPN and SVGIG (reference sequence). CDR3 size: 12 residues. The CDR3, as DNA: TGTGCCTGGAGCGAACAGGGGTTCGAGCAGTACTTC. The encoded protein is CAWSEQGFEQYF.

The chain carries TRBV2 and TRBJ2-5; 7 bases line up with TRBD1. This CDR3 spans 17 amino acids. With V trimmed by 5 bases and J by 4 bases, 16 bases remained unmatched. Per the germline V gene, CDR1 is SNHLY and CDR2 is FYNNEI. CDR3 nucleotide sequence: TGTGCCAGCAGTAACCTTGGAAGGGGGCGACAGCGAGAGACCCAGTACTTC. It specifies CASSNLGRGRQRETQYF.

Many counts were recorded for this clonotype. CDR3 DNA: TGTGCCGCAACCCTGCGGGCGAACACCGGGGAGCTGTTTTTT. Translated: CAATLRANTGELFF. The rearrangement links TRBV10-3 to TRBJ2-2; D possibly corresponds to TRBD2 (5 bases). The length of the CDR3 is 14 residues. Per the germline V gene, CDR1 is ENHRY and CDR2 is SYGVKD. V lost 11 bases and J lost 0, with 13 bases in between.

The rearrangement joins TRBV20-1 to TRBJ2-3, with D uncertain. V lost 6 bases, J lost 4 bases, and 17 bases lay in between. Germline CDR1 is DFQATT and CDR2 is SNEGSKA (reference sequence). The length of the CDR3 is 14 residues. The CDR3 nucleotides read TGCAGTGCCCCCGTCAGGACCTCCCCAGATACGCAGTATTTT. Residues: CSAPVRTSPDTQYF.

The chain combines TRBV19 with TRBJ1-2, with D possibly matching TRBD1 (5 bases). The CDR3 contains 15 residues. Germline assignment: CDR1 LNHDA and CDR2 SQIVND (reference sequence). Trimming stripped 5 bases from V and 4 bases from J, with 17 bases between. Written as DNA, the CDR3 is TGTGCCAGTAGTGCCCTCTCCCAGGGCAGCTATGGCTACACCTTC. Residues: CASSALSQGSYGYTF.

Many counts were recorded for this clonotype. The CDR3 sequence: CAISESGVQETQYF. The CDR3 DNA is TGTGCCATCAGTGAGTCTGGCGTGCAAGAGACCCAGTACTTC. The chain is built from TRBV10-3 and TRBJ2-5, with no clear D. The CDR3 length is 14 residues. Trimming shortened V by 0 bases and J by 2 bases, and 7 bases separated the two germline ends. The germline gives CDR1 ENHRY, CDR2 SYGVKD.

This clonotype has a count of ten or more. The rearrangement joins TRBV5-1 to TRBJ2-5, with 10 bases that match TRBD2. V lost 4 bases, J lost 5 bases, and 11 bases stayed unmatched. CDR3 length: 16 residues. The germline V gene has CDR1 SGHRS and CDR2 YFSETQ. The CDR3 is CASSRGTSENPETQYF. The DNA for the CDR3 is TGCGCCAGCAGCAGAGGGACTAGCGAGAATCCGGAGACCCAGTACTTC.

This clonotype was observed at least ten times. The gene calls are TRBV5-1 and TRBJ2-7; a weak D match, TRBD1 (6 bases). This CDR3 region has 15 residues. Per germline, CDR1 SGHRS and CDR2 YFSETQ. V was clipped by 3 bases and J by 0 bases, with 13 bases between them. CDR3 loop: CASSSGADSSYEQYF. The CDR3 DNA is TGCGCCAGCAGCTCGGGTGCGGACAGCTCCTACGAGCAGTACTTC.

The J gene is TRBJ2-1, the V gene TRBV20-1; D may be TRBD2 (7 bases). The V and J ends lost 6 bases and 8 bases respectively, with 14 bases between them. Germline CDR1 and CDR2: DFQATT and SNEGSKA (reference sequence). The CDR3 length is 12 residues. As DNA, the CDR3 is TGCAGTGCGGTAAGGGGGGGCGATGAGCAGTTCTTC. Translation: CSAVRGGDEQFF.

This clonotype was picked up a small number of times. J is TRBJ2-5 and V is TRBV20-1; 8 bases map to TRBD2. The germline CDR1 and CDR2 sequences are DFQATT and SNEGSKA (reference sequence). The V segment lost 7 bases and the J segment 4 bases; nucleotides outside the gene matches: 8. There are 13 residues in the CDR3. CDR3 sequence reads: CSGLSGALETQYF. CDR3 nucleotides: TGCAGTGGTCTTAGCGGGGCCCTAGAGACCCAGTACTTC.

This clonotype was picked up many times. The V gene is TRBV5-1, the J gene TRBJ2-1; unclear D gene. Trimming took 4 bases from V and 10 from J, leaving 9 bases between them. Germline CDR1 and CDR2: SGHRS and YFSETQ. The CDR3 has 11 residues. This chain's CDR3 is CASSIGPEQFF. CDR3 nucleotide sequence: TGCGCCAGCAGCATCGGACCAGAGCAGTTCTTC.